A selection of T cell receptor beta chains follows, all from one sample in a study of Tregs in tolerant kidney transplant recipients. Sequenced by immunoSEQ multiplex PCR; TCRdb stores in-frame clones only, minus some. The table lists roughly 46,000 clones, about 89% of them singletons. Material: Tregs from blood. The origin of the receptors is a human donor in good health. Both conserved end residues are part of each CDR3. D genes are given only for firm matches. Expanded clones are given a class, and other clones once, few, many or no size at all.

TRBV7-3	TRBJ2-5	TRBD1	.	CASSLSSGTGFETQYF	TGTGCCAGCAGCTTAAGCTCCGGGACAGGGTTTGAGACCCAGTACTTC
TRBV7-6	TRBJ1-5	.	.	CATAPGGRSQPQHF	TGTGCCACCGCCCCCGGGGGGCGCAGTCAGCCCCAGCATTTT
TRBV14	TRBJ1-4	TRBD1	few	CASSPQGARMEKLFF	TGTGCCAGCAGCCCACAGGGGGCGCGAATGGAAAAACTGTTTTTT
TRBV30	TRBJ2-1	.	.	CAWSVSNEQFF	TGTGCCTGGAGTGTTAGTAATGAGCAGTTCTTC
TRBV27	TRBJ2-5	.	.	CASSLRRQETQYF	TGTGCCAGCAGTTTACGTAGGCAAGAGACCCAGTACTTC
TRBV5-1	TRBJ1-2	.	.	CASSLGAGPLILSGYTF	TGCGCCAGCAGCTTGGGCGCGGGGCCCTTAATTCTATCTGGCTACACCTTC
TRBV15	TRBJ2-1	TRBD2	.	CATSSTGTRRNEQFF	TGTGCCACCAGCAGTACCGGGACTAGAAGGAATGAGCAGTTCTTC
TRBV2	TRBJ1-1	.	.	CASSEAATEAFF	TGTGCCAGCAGTGAAGCGGCTACTGAAGCTTTCTTT
TRBV7-2	TRBJ1-5	.	.	CASTLAENQPQHF	TGTGCCAGCACCCTGGCCGAAAATCAGCCCCAGCATTTT
TRBV4-2	TRBJ2-7	TRBD1	.	CASSQAGTGFSEQYF	TGTGCCAGCAGCCAGGCCGGGACAGGGTTTAGCGAGCAGTACTTC
TRBV18	TRBJ2-3	.	.	CASSPLRDTQYF	TGTGCCAGCTCACCCCTTCGAGATACGCAGTATTTT
TRBV21-1	TRBJ1-2	.	.	CASSTRTGKIYGYTF	TGTGCCAGCAGCACCCGGACAGGGAAGATCTATGGCTACACCTTC
TRBV11-3	TRBJ2-3	.	.	CASSSGLDTQYF	TGTGCCAGCAGCTCCGGGTTGGATACGCAGTATTTT
TRBV30	TRBJ1-1	.	.	CACTGVAFF	TGTGCCTGCACGGGCGTAGCTTTCTTT
TRBV7-9	TRBJ1-1	.	.	CASSLRQVRGNTEAFF	TGTGCCAGCAGCTTGAGGCAGGTCCGGGGTAACACTGAAGCTTTCTTT
TRBV2	TRBJ2-3	.	.	CASSERWRGTKGSDTQYF	TGTGCCAGCAGTGAAAGGTGGAGGGGGACCAAAGGGTCCGATACGCAGTATTTT
TRBV2	TRBJ1-3	.	.	CASRPQGPGNTIYF	TGTGCCAGCAGACCTCAGGGGCCTGGAAACACCATATATTTT
TRBV11-2	TRBJ2-1	.	few	CASSLQTNEQFF	TGTGCCAGCAGCTTACAGACAAATGAGCAGTTCTTC
TRBV18	TRBJ1-1	.	.	CASSWGIRALNTEAFF	TGTGCCAGCTCGTGGGGGATAAGGGCTCTGAACACTGAAGCTTTCTTT
TRBV7-9	TRBJ2-7	.	.	CASSFAPGEGPREQYF	TGTGCCAGCAGCTTCGCCCCCGGTGAGGGGCCTCGGGAGCAGTACTTC
TRBV5-1	TRBJ2-7	.	.	CASSLHPEGLGYEQYF	TGCGCCAGCAGCTTGCACCCGGAGGGGTTAGGCTACGAGCAGTACTTC
TRBV2	TRBJ2-3	.	.	CASKVGDPSMAQYF	TGTGCCAGCAAAGTGGGTGACCCTAGCATGGCGCAGTATTTT
TRBV11-2	TRBJ1-6	.	.	CASSKNAEISPLHF	TGTGCCAGCAGTAAAAACGCAGAAATTTCACCCCTCCACTTT
TRBV9	TRBJ2-3	.	.	CASSPATGTDTQYF	TGTGCCAGCAGCCCCGCAACTGGTACAGATACGCAGTATTTT
TRBV7-9	TRBJ1-4	.	.	CASSWTASNEKLFF	TGTGCCAGCAGTTGGACAGCCTCTAATGAAAAACTGTTTTTT
TRBV9	TRBJ1-1	.	.	CASSVDPGMNTEAFF	TGTGCCAGCAGCGTAGATCCGGGGATGAACACTGAAGCTTTCTTT
TRBV6-4	TRBJ1-6	.	.	CASLLDCPIFDPLHF	TGTGCCAGCCTCCTGGACTGCCCCATATTTGATCCCCTCCACTTT
TRBV5-1	TRBJ1-4	.	.	CASREVATNEKLFF	TGCGCCAGCAGAGAGGTTGCAACTAATGAAAAACTGTTTTTT
TRBV28	TRBJ2-1	.	.	CASSFQGGPYNEQFF	TGTGCCAGCAGTTTCCAGGGGGGGCCCTACAATGAGCAGTTCTTC
TRBV11-2	TRBJ2-2	.	.	CASSFYPTRGSFGELFF	TGTGCCAGCAGCTTTTACCCTACTAGAGGATCGTTTGGGGAGCTGTTTTTT
TRBV5-1	TRBJ1-6	.	.	CASSHRVGGSPLHF	TGCGCCAGCAGCCATCGGGTGGGCGGTTCACCCCTCCACTTT
TRBV18	TRBJ2-1	.	.	CASSPGAYNEQFF	TGTGCCAGCTCACCGGGGGCCTACAATGAGCAGTTCTTC
TRBV11-2	TRBJ1-1	.	.	CASSLAAGKNTEAFF	TGTGCCAGCAGCTTAGCTGCGGGAAAGAACACTGAAGCTTTCTTT
TRBV5-1	TRBJ1-2	TRBD1	once	CASSHDNRGRGSYGYTF	TGCGCCAGCAGCCACGATAATAGGGGCAGGGGGTCCTATGGCTACACCTTC
TRBV10-2	TRBJ1-1	.	.	CASSEKQGRGTEAFF	TGCGCCAGCAGTGAGAAACAGGGAAGGGGCACTGAAGCTTTCTTT
TRBV7-3	TRBJ2-3	.	.	CASSLEWTSDTQYF	TGTGCCAGCAGCTTAGAATGGACTTCAGATACGCAGTATTTT
TRBV18	TRBJ2-7	TRBD2	.	CASSPRLSGSDYEQYF	TGTGCCAGCTCACCACGTTTGAGCGGGAGCGACTACGAGCAGTACTTC
TRBV30	TRBJ1-3	.	.	CAWSLGGTGNTIYF	TGTGCCTGGAGCCTCGGGGGGACTGGAAACACCATATATTTT
TRBV5-4	TRBJ2-3	TRBD1	.	CASSSGRDRVGDTQYF	TGTGCCAGCAGCTCGGGACGGGACAGGGTAGGAGATACGCAGTATTTT
TRBV4-2	TRBJ2-4	.	.	CASSQGGVAKNIQYF	TGTGCCAGCAGCCAAGGGGGCGTAGCCAAAAACATTCAGTACTTC
TRBV6-1	TRBJ1-2	.	.	CASSEQIVYGYTF	TGTGCCAGCAGTGAACAGATTGTCTATGGCTACACCTTC
TRBV19	TRBJ2-3	.	.	CASSPRGPEHLDTQYF	TGTGCCAGTAGTCCCCGCGGGCCAGAACATCTCGATACGCAGTATTTT
TRBV7-3	TRBJ2-3	TRBD2	.	CASSLRSIGGALDTQYF	TGTGCCAGCAGCTTACGTTCAATCGGGGGGGCCTTAGATACGCAGTATTTT
TRBV6-1	TRBJ1-2	TRBD1	few	CASSEPGGYGYTF	TGTGCCAGCAGTGAACCAGGGGGCTATGGCTACACCTTC
TRBV6-6	TRBJ2-3	.	.	CASSYPSRTDTQYF	TGTGCCAGCAGTTACCCCTCCCGCACAGATACGCAGTATTTT
TRBV28	TRBJ1-5	.	.	CASGTGMEPQHF	TGTGCCAGCGGAACAGGGATGGAGCCCCAGCATTTT
TRBV5-1	TRBJ1-2	.	.	CASSPPMGGARNGYTF	TGCGCCAGCAGCCCCCCTATGGGGGGGGCAAGGAACGGCTACACCTTC
TRBV4-1	TRBJ2-7	.	.	CASSHPGAYEQYF	TGCGCCAGCAGCCACCCCGGGGCCTACGAGCAGTACTTC
TRBV6-6	TRBJ2-2	.	.	CASSYSASIRTGELFF	TGTGCCAGCAGTTACTCGGCGTCTATACGCACCGGGGAGCTGTTTTTT
TRBV5-1	TRBJ1-4	.	.	CASSLTGVNEKLFF	TGCGCCAGCAGCTTGACGGGGGTCAATGAAAAACTGTTTTTT
TRBV2	TRBJ1-2	.	once	CASRGQGFYGYTF	TGTGCCAGCAGGGGCCAGGGCTTCTATGGCTACACCTTC